This TCR beta chain was profiled in a study of blood T cell repertoires in COVID-19. Study in general: Sources were T cells, B-cell-depleted T cells, or PBMCs; the material itself was cDNA or gDNA.

Original processing methods: Amplification with reference gene primers provided the estimates of nucleated cell counts. Clones were sequenced by immunoSEQ multiplex PCR, and TCRdb holds only the in-frame ones, with some missing. V, J and clone size are taken as reported in that table, and D and trimming were inferred from the DNA itself. The sample records 250,000 or so clones, about 89% being singletons. The CDR3 has 11 amino acids. Trimming stripped 6 bases from V and 1 base from J, with 3 bases between. This clone is a singleton in its sample. This sample also contains other DNA sequences that code for the same CDR3.

The rearrangement joins TRBV12-3 or TRBV12-4 to TRBJ2-5; D is unresolved. The TCR originated in a woman younger than 35 who had recovered from COVID-19. The sample consisted of PBMCs or T cells enriched from blood (not recorded which). Here the CDR3 reads CASSLQETQYF. The DNA for the CDR3 is TGTGCCAGCAGCCTCCAAGAGACCCAGTACTTC.